The clone carrying this T cell receptor (beta chain) was observed many times. Building of the TCR beta libraries involved iRepertoire HTBI primers and Arm-PCR of CDR3 regions. MiXCR was run by TCRdb on the multiplex PCR reads, yielding one entry per CDR3 protein. The sample shows some 340,000 distinct CDR3 sequences, approximately 10% of them seen only once. Germline trimming cut 5 bases from V and 4 bases from J; bases unmatched to any gene: 11. Germline CDR1 MDHEN, CDR2 SYDVKM. This CDR3 has 17 residues. Documented time point: newly diagnosed GD, antithyroid drugs for less than 3 months. PBMC RNA served as the TCR library source. A nine-milliliter sample of peripheral blood was drawn into EDTA tubes. The data are from a study of regulatory T cells in long-lasting Graves disease. The data also belong to a second study, concerning T cells in Graves' hyperthyroidism and ophthalmopathy. From that report: When the TCR CDR3 underwent first-round RT-PCR, the HTBI primer set was used.

The source was peripheral blood mononuclear cells (PBMCs), collected at new diagnosis, from a patient treated with antithyroid drugs. The TCR comes from a woman younger than 30 with Graves disease. The genes are TRBV28 and TRBJ1-3; 10 nucleotides line up with TRBD1. The CDR3 loop is CASSPTRGTGAGNTIYF. Written as DNA, the CDR3 is TGTGCCAGCAGTCCCACTCGGGGGACAGGGGCCGGAAACACCATATATTTT.